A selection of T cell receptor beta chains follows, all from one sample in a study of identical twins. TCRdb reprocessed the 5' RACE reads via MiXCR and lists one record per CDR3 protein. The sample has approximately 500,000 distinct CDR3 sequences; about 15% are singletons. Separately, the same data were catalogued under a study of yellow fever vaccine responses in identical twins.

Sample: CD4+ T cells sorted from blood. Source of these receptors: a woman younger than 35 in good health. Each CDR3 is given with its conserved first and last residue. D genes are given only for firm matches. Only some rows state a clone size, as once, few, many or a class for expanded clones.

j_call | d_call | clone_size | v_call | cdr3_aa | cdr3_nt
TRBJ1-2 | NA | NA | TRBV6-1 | CASSEGAFLYGYTF | TGTGCCAGCAGTGAAGGGGCATTCCTCTATGGCTACACCTTC
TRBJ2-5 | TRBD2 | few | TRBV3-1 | CASSQDLSSGRAETQYF | TGTGCCAGCAGCCAAGATCTGTCTAGCGGGAGAGCAGAGACCCAGTACTTC
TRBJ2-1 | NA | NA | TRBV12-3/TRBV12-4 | CASSERQVLNEQFF | TGTGCCAGCAGTGAGAGGCAGGTGCTCAATGAGCAGTTCTTC
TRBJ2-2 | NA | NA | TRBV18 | CASSPPAGTGELFF | TGTGCCAGCTCACCACCGGCGGGGACCGGGGAGCTGTTTTTT
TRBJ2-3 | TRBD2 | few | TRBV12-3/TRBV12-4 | CASTALAGGPDTQYF | TGTGCCAGCACCGCCCTAGCGGGGGGGCCAGATACGCAGTATTTT
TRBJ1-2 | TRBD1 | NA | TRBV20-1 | CSATKTGGDYGYTF | TGCAGTGCTACAAAGACAGGGGGCGATTATGGCTACACCTTC
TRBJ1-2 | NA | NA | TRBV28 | CASSSPRANLNYGYTF | TGTGCCAGCAGTTCTCCCCGGGCCAACCTAAACTATGGCTACACCTTC
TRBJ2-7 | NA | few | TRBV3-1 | CASSQEALKQYF | TGTGCCAGCAGCCAAGAGGCATTAAAGCAGTACTTC
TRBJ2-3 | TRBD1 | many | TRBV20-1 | CSARQGVVDTQYF | TGCAGTGCGCGACAGGGTGTAGTGGATACGCAGTATTTT
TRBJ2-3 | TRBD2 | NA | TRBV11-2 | CASSPGTSGGNYPSTDTQYF | TGTGCCAGCAGCCCCGGGACTAGCGGGGGGAACTATCCTAGCACAGATACGCAGTATTTT
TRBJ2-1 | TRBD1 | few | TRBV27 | CASSLSRTGKSVEQFF | TGTGCCAGCAGTTTATCGAGGACAGGGAAATCGGTTGAGCAGTTCTTC
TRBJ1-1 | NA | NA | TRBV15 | CATSWPWTEGEAFF | TGTGCCACCAGCTGGCCTTGGACAGAGGGCGAAGCTTTCTTT
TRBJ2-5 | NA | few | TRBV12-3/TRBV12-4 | CASSLNWVEGYQETQYF | TGTGCCAGCAGTTTGAATTGGGTAGAGGGGTACCAAGAGACCCAGTACTTC
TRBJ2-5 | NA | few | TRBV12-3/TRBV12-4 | CASSLGPLLTQYF | TGTGCCAGCAGTTTAGGACCCCTCTTGACCCAGTACTTC
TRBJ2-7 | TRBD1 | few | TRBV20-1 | CSAISGTGGPGEQYF | TGCAGTGCTATTTCCGGGACAGGGGGTCCTGGCGAGCAGTACTTC
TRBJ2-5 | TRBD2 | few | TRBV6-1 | CASSLRTSGIYGQETQYF | TGTGCCAGCAGTCTTCGGACTAGCGGGATTTACGGCCAAGAGACCCAGTACTTC
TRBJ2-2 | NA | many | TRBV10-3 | CAISESRTGPTGELFF | TGTGCCATCAGTGAGAGCCGCACTGGGCCTACCGGGGAGCTGTTTTTT
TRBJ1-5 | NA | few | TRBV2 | CASGGQAAGNQPQHF | TGTGCCAGTGGGGGCCAGGCCGCTGGCAATCAGCCCCAGCATTTT
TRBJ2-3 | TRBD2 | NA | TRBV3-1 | CASSRYARAGEGDTQYF | TGTGCCAGCAGCCGATATGCCAGAGCGGGAGAGGGAGATACGCAGTATTTT
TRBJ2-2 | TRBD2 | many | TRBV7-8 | CASNNRGGSNTGELFF | TGTGCCAGCAACAATCGGGGGGGATCGAACACCGGGGAGCTGTTTTTT
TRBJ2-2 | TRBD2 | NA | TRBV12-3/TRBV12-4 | CASSFGTSGSDGELFF | TGTGCCAGCAGTTTTGGGACTAGCGGGAGCGACGGGGAGCTGTTTTTT
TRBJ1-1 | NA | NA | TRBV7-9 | CASSAGAGFNTEAFF | TGTGCCAGCAGCGCAGGAGCTGGCTTTAACACTGAAGCTTTCTTT
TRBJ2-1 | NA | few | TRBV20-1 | CSARDPRANEQFF | TGCAGTGCTAGAGATCCTAGAGCCAATGAGCAGTTCTTC
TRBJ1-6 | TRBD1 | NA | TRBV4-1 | CASSQGDRVYNSPLHF | TGCGCCAGCAGCCAAGGGGACAGGGTCTATAATTCACCCCTCCACTTT
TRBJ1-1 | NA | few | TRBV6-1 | CASSRQDKNTEAFF | TGTGCCAGCAGCCGACAGGACAAGAACACTGAAGCTTTCTTT
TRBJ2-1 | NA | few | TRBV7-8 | CASSLALASEQFF | TGTGCCAGCAGCTTAGCGCTAGCTAGTGAGCAGTTCTTC
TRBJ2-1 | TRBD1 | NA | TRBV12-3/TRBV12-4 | CASSLAGTANNEQFF | TGTGCCAGCAGTTTAGCGGGGACAGCTAACAATGAGCAGTTCTTC